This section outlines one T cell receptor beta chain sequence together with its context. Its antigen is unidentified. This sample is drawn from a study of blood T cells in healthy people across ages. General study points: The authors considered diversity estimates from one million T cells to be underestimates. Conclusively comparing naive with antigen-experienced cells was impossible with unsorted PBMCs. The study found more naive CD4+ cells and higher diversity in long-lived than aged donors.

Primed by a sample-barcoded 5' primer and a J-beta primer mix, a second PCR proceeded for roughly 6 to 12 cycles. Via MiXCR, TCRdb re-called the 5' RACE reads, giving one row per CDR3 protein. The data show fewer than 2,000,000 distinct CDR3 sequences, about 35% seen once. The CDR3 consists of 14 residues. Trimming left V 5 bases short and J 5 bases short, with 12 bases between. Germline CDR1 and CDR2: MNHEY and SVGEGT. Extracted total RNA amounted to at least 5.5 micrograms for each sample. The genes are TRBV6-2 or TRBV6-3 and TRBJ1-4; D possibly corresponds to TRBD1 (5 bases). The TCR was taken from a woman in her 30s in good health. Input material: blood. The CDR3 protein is CASSDVRGNEKLFF. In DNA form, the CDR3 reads TGTGCCAGCAGTGACGTGCGGGGGAATGAAAAACTGTTTTTT.